A selection of T cell receptor beta chains follows, all from one sample in a study of T cell responses to AZD1222 COVID-19 vaccine. Clones were read by immunoSEQ multiplex PCR, and TCRdb kept only the in-frame ones, dropping some. The profile shows more than 110,000 clones, about nine tenths of them singletons. The material sequenced was peripheral blood, taken 28 days after the second AZD1222 dose. The receptors here all came from an adult who received the AZD1222 COVID-19 vaccine. Each CDR3 is given with its conserved first and last residue. D genes are given only for firm matches. Clone size is shown for a subset of rows, as once, few, many or a class of expanded clone.

v_gene	j_gene	d_gene	abundance	CDR3nt	CDR3aa
TRBV11-2	TRBJ2-7	TRBD2	NA	TGTGCCAGCAGCTTAGGGCCCCTCTTAGCGGGAGGGCTCGAGCAGTACTTC	CASSLGPLLAGGLEQYF
TRBV30	TRBJ2-7	TRBD1	NA	TGTGCCTGGAGTTTGGGACAGGGGTGGTCCTACGAGCAGTACTTC	CAWSLGQGWSYEQYF
TRBV7-9	TRBJ1-5	NA	few	TGTGCCAGCAGCATCGGGGGGAGGCGGGGACAGCCCCAGCATTTT	CASSIGGRRGQPQHF
TRBV29-1	TRBJ1-1	NA	NA	TGCAGCATTCGACACACTGAAGCTTTCTTT	CSIRHTEAFF
TRBV19	TRBJ1-3	NA	NA	TGTGCCAGTAGCAATTCCGGAGAGCCCTCTGGAAACACCATATATTTT	CASSNSGEPSGNTIYF
TRBV5-1	TRBJ2-3	NA	NA	TGCGCCAGCAGCTTGGGGAACGGATACACAGATACGCAGTATTTT	CASSLGNGYTDTQYF
TRBV5-4	TRBJ2-2	TRBD2	NA	TGTGCCAGCAGTGCTCAAAGCGGGAGATCTACCGGGGAGCTGTTTTTT	CASSAQSGRSTGELFF
TRBV19	TRBJ2-7	NA	NA	TGTGCCAGTAGTATCGGGACTCTTGACGAGCAGTACTTC	CASSIGTLDEQYF
TRBV10-3	TRBJ2-3	TRBD2	once	TGTGCCATCAGTGACCCTCTAGCGGGAGATCTAGATACGCAGTATTTT	CAISDPLAGDLDTQYF
TRBV6-6	TRBJ1-2	TRBD1	NA	TGTGCCAGCAGTTACAAAGGGACAGTCTATGGCTACACCTTC	CASSYKGTVYGYTF
TRBV3-1/TRBV3-2	TRBJ2-1	TRBD2	once	TGTGCCAGCAGCCAAGATCCCGGGAGGGCCGGAGGGCAGTTCTTC	CASSQDPGRAGGQFF
TRBV15	TRBJ2-1	NA	NA	TGTGCCACCGCTCCTTTGCGTTCAAGCTCCTACAATGAGCAGTTCTTC	CATAPLRSSSYNEQFF
TRBV7-9	TRBJ1-1	NA	NA	TGTGCCAGCAGCTCCAGGAACACTGAAGCTTTCTTT	CASSSRNTEAFF
TRBV6-1	TRBJ2-7	TRBD1	NA	TGTGCCAGCAGTGAGGGGACAGGATCCTCCTACGAGCAGTACTTC	CASSEGTGSSYEQYF
TRBV7-9	TRBJ2-6	TRBD1	few	TGTGCCAGCAGCTTCGGGACAGCGAACGTCCTGACTTTC	CASSFGTANVLTF
TRBV5-1	TRBJ1-5	TRBD1	NA	TGCGCCAGCAGCCTGACAGGGGGGAATCAGCCCCAGCATTTT	CASSLTGGNQPQHF
TRBV5-1	TRBJ1-5	NA	once	TGCGCCAGCAGCCGGAGACGGAGATCTAGCAATCAGCCCCAGCATTTT	CASSRRRRSSNQPQHF
TRBV10-3	TRBJ1-5	TRBD1	NA	TGTGCCATCAGTGAAGGGGAAGGGGGCACTCAGCCCCAGCATTTT	CAISEGEGGTQPQHF
TRBV18	TRBJ2-7	NA	NA	TGTGCCAGCTCACCACCGGGACCTTCCTACGAGCAGTACTTC	CASSPPGPSYEQYF
TRBV28	TRBJ1-2	NA	NA	TGTGCCAGCAGTTTGCTTCTGTATGGCTACACCTTC	CASSLLLYGYTF
TRBV20-1	TRBJ1-1	NA	NA	TGCAGTGCTGGGGCCAGGTTGGCTTTCTTT	CSAGARLAFF
TRBV27	TRBJ1-6	NA	NA	TGTGCCAGCAGTTCAAGGGGATGGTCACCCCTCCACTTT	CASSSRGWSPLHF
TRBV7-9	TRBJ2-7	NA	once	TGTGCCAGCAGCCCCCCCTGGGGGCTCGGCTACGAGCAGTACTTC	CASSPPWGLGYEQYF
TRBV28	TRBJ2-1	NA	NA	TGTGCCAGCAGGCTGGAGGGGGATCCTTCTGAGCAGTTCTTC	CASRLEGDPSEQFF
TRBV30	TRBJ1-6	NA	NA	TGTGCCTGGAGTAGCCCATCACCCCTCCACTTT	CAWSSPSPLHF
TRBV5-4	TRBJ1-2	NA	few	TGTGCCAGCAGCTTTCAGAATTACAGGGTGGGCTACACCTTC	CASSFQNYRVGYTF
TRBV20-1	TRBJ2-1	TRBD2	NA	TGCAGTGCTAGTGCGCTAGCGGGAGTGGCACGGGACAATGAGCAGTTCTTC	CSASALAGVARDNEQFF